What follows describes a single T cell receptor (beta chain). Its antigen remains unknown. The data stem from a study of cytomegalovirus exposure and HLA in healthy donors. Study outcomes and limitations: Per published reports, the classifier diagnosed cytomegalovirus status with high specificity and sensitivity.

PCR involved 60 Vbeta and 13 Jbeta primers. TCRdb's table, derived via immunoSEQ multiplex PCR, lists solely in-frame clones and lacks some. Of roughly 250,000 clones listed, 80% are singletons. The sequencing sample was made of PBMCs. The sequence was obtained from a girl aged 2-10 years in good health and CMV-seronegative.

CDR3 in amino acids: CASSEERYQPQHF. The CDR3 nucleotides are TGTGCCAGCAGTGAAGAACGGTATCAGCCCCAGCATTTT. The J gene is TRBJ1-5, the V gene TRBV2; D uncertain. V was cut by 1 base and J by 5 bases, with 6 bases left in between. The length of the CDR3 is 13 residues. Germline CDR1 reads SNHLY; CDR2 reads FYNNEI.